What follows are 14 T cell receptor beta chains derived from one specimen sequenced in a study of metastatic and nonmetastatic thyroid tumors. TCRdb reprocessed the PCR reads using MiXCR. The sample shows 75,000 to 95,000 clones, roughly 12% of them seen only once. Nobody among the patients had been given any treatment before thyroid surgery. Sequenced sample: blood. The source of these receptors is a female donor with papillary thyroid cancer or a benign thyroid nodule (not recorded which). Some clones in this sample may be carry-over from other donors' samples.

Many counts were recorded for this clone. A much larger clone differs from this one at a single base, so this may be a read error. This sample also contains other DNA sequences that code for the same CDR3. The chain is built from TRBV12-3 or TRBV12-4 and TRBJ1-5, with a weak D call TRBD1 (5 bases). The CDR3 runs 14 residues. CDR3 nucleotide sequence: TGCGCCAGCAGTTTTAGGCAGGGCGATCAGCCCCAGCATTTT. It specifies CASSFRQGDQPQHF.

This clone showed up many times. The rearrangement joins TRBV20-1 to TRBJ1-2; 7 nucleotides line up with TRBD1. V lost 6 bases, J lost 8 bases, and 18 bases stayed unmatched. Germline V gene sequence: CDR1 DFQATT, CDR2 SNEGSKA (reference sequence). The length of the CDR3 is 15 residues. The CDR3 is CSAPGQEGLGYGYTF. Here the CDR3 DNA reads TGCAGTGCACCCGGACAGGAGGGCCTGGGGTACGGCTACACCTTC.

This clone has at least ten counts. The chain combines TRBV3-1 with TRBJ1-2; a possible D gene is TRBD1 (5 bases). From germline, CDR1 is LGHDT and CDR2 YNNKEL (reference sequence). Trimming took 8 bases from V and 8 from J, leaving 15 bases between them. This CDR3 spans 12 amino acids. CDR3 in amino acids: CASGTGGLGYTF. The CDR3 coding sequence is TGTGCCAGCGGGACGGGGGGATTAGGCTACACCTTC. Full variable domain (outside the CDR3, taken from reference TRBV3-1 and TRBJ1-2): DTAVSQTPKYLVTQMGNDKSIKCEQNLGHDTMYWYKQDSKKFLKIMFSYNNKELIINETVPNRFSPKSPDKAHLNLHINSLELGDSAVYFCASGTGGLGYTFGSGTRLTVV.

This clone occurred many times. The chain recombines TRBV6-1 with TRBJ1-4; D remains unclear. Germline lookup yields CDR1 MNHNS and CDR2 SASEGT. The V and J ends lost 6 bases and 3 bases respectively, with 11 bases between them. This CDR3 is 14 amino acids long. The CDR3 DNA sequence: TGTGCCAGCAGGAGTGGATCAGCTAATGAAAAACTGTTTTTT. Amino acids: CASRSGSANEKLFF.

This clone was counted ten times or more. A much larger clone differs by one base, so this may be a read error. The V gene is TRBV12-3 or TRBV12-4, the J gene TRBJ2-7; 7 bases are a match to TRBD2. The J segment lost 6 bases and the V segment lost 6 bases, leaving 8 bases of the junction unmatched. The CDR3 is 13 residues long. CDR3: CASSMGGGAEQYF. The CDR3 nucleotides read TGTGCCAGCAGCATGGGGGGGGGAGCCGAGCAGTACTTC.

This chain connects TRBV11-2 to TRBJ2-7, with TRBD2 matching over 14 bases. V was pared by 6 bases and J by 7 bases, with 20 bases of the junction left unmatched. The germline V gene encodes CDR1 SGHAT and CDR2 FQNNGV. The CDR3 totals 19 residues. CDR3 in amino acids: CASRRVSGTSGSVFREQYF. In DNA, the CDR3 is TGTGCCAGCAGGAGGGTTTCCGGGACTAGCGGGAGTGTGTTCCGAGAGCAGTACTTC.

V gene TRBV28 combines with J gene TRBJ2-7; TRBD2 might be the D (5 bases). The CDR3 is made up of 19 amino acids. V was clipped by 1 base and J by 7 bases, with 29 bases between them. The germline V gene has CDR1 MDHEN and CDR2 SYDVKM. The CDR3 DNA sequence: TGTGCCAGCAGTTTATTGTTGGCTATCGTGAGACTGCTTTCGGGGGAGCAGTACTTC. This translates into CASSLLLAIVRLLSGEQYF.

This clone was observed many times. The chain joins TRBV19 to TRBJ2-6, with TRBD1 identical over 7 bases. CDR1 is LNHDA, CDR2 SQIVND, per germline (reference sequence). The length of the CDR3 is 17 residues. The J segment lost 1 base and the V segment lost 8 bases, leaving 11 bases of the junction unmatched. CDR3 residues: CASSPRTGASGANVLTF. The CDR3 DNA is TGTGCCAGTTCTCCCCGGACAGGCGCTTCTGGGGCCAACGTCCTGACTTTC.

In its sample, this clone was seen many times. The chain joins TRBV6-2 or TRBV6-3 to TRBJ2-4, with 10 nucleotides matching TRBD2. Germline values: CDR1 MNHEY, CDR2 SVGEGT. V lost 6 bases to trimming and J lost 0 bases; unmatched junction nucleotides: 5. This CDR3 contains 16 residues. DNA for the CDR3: TGTGCCAGCAGCCCGACTAGCGGGCTAGCCAAAAACATTCAGTACTTC. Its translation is CASSPTSGLAKNIQYF.

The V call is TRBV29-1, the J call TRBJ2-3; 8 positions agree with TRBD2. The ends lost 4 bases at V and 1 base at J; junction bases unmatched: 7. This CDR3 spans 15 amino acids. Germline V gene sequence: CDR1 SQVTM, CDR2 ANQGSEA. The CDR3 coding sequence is TGCAGCGTTGGAAGTAGCGGGACCCGCACAGATACGCAGTATTTT. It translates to CSVGSSGTRTDTQYF.

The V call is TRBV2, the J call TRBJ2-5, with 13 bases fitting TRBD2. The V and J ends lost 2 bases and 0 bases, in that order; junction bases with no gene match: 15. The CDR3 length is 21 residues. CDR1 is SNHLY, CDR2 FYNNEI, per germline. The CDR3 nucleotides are TGTGCCAGCAGTGAAATTCCCTGGACTAGCGGGAGTGGGGCTTACCAAGAGACCCAGTACTTC. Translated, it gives CASSEIPWTSGSGAYQETQYF.

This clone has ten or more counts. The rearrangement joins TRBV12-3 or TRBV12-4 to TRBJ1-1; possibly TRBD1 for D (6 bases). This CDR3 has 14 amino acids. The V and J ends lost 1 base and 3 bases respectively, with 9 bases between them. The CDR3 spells CASSLVSGDTEAFF. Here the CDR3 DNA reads TGTGCCAGCAGTTTAGTGTCAGGGGACACTGAAGCTTTCTTT.

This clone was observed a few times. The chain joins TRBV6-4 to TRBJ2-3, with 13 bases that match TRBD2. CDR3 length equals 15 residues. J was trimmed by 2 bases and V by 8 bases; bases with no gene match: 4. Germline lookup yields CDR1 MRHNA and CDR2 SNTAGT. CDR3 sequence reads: CASSGTSGATDTQYF. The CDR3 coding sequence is TGTGCCAGCTCGGGGACTAGCGGGGCCACAGATACGCAGTATTTT.

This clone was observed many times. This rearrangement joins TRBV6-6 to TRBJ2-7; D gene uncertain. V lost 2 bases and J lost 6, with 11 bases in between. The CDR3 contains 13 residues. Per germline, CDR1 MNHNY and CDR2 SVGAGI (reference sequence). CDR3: CASSYDNSPEQYF. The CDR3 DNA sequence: TGTGCCAGCAGTTACGACAACTCACCCGAGCAGTACTTC.